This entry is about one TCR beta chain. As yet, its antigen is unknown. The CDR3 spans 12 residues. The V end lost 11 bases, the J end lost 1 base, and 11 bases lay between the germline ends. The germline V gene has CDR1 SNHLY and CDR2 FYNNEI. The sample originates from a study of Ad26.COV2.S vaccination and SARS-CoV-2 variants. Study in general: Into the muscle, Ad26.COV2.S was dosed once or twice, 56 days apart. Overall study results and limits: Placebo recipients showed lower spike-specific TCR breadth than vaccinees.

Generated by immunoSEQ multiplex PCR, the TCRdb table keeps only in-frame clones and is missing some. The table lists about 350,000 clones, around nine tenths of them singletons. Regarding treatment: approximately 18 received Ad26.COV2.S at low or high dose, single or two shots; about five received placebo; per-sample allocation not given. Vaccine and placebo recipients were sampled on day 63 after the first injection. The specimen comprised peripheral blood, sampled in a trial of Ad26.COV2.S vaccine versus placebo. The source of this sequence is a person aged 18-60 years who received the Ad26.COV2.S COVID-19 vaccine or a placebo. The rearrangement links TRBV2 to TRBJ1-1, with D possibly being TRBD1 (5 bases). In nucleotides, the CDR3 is TGTGCCTCGAACGGGGGGAACACTGAAGCTTTCTTT. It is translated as CASNGGNTEAFF.